Detailed here is one T cell receptor (beta chain). This clonotype was seen ten or more times. Its antigen specificity is not known. The sample holds no much larger clone one base away, and base qualities are not on file. TCR beta CDR3 regions were amplified from RNA transcripts for repertoire sequencing. The first round of RT-PCR was done with HTBI primers and the Qiagen OneStep RT-PCR kit, and was followed by a second round of multiplex PCR, then size selection and purification. Sequencing of the libraries was carried out on an Illumina HiSeq2000 in paired-end mode with 100 bp reads. In the original analysis: SOAPnuke was used for read processing, and reads with adapters, uncalled bases, a mean Phred below 15, or no exact constant-primer or identifier match were discarded. COPE v1.2.5 was used to merge the high-quality paired reads. Clonotypes were defined as unique nucleotide sequences and were aligned to IMGT TRB V, D and J references using MiTCR v1.1. The analysis was limited to V-J combinations with a frequency above 0.0001, which together covered about 99% of repertoires. For each V-J combination, a TCR clonal expansion and chaos score was defined as F50 clonal expansion divided by the chaos observed in the TCRdist matrix. Features were reduced by Welch's t-statistics and random forest to approximately 12 V-J combinations, which fed a naive Bayes classifier. The similarity between thyroid and blood repertoires was quantified using the Morisita-Horn index. TCRdb reprocessing: public reads trimmed at Q25 with fastp, clones called with MiXCR, in-frame beta chains kept. Rows matching on CDR3 protein sequence are summarized as one entry with the most common DNA and genes. TCRdb, not the authors, supplied the V and J calls. This sample comprises about 380,000 distinct CDR3 sequences, 15% to 17% of them detected only once. The ten largest clones capture around 7% of the sample.

Stable hyperthyroidism was defined as no progression to ophthalmopathy within 18 months of follow-up. Hyperthyroidism patients were newly diagnosed, were aged 18 to 65 years, and had a disease duration under 2 months. Anyone with other autoimmune diseases, uncontrolled infections, pregnancy or lactation was excluded from the study. Clinical symptoms, serum thyroxine, TRAb, thyroid ultrasound and orbital computed tomography were used for diagnosis. Using Ficoll-Paque density gradient centrifugation, PBMCs were isolated from approximately 11 ml of fresh peripheral blood. Total RNA was extracted using Trizol reagent, and RNA quality was checked on an Agilent 2100 Bioanalyzer. V and J lose 5 bases and 5 bases, and a span of 15 bases separates them. CDR1 and CDR2, looked up from the germline V gene, are SGHAT and FQNNGV. The CDR3 contains 14 residues, cysteine and phenylalanine counted. CDR3 DNA is the only sequence kept; it has 42 bases, read in frame from the first base.

This sample was included in a study of Graves' ophthalmopathy and Graves' hyperthyroidism (dated by TCRdb to the late 2010s). Concerning the study at large: Peripheral blood was collected before any treatment was given, at the time of initial diagnosis. To explore V-J signatures that distinguish ophthalmopathy from hyperthyroidism, a discovery set of 100 patients was enrolled, made up of 40 to 45 with ophthalmopathy and fewer than 60 with stable hyperthyroidism. In total, 120 to 150 blood samples were TCR-sequenced: fewer than 50 ophthalmopathy, 75 hyperthyroidism and approximately 17 hyperthyroidism-to-ophthalmopathy patients. Following sampling, methimazole starting at 30 mg daily was administered to hyperthyroidism patients, and high-dose intravenous methylprednisolone was administered to ophthalmopathy patients. For training and testing, the 100 or so patients in the discovery cohort were randomly divided in a 7:3 ratio. In five or six hyperthyroidism patients, the T-cell repertoire of thyroid tissue was compared with the T-cell repertoire of blood. An independent validation cohort was composed of 18 hyperthyroidism patients and roughly 16 patients who later progressed from hyperthyroidism to ophthalmopathy. The study used TCR beta repertoire signatures to distinguish Graves' ophthalmopathy from Graves' hyperthyroidism and to predict progression to ophthalmopathy.

Summary of the overall study and its limitations: In validation, the model predicted ophthalmopathy progression with 70.59% sensitivity and around 72% specificity; roughly 11 predicted patients were CT-confirmed with GO in a median of about 6.1 months. Most expanded thyroid clonotypes with frequency above 0.001 were also detected in blood, suggesting blood repertoires may reflect the thyroid immune response. No statistical method was used to set the sample size in advance, and the investigators knew which group each participant was assigned to. In cross-validation, the 13-signature model distinguished ophthalmopathy from stable hyperthyroidism with around 90% sensitivity and about 81% specificity, while in the test set the corresponding values were about 80% and 75%.

This receptor was identified in a woman aged 18 to 35 with stable Graves' hyperthyroidism. Donor details come from another sample of the same person, matched by shared clones. Recombination linked TRBV11-2 to TRBJ1-2; a tentative D call is TRBD1 (5 bases match). Sequenced material: peripheral blood. The CDR3 amino acid sequence is: CASSPLKGRYGYTF. The DNA reads TGTGCCAGCAGCCCCCTTAAGGGGAGGTATGGCTACACCTTC.